Detailed here is one T cell receptor beta chain. Its antigen is unknown. The source of the sample is a study of yellow fever vaccine responses in identical twins. Study-wide findings and caveats: Twins' vaccine T cell response reportedly seemed partly convergent, partly personalized.

Germline CDR1 and CDR2: LGHNA and YSLEER. The V gene end was trimmed by 0 bases and the J gene end by 10 bases; junction bases not matched to a gene: 3. The CDR3 spans 13 residues. TCRdb ran MiXCR on the RT-PCR reads and lists one entry per CDR3 protein. The sample lists approximately 16,000 distinct CDR3 sequences; about four fifths were seen once. This sequence originates from a woman aged 18-29 years who received the yellow fever vaccine. The V call is TRBV4-3, the J call TRBJ2-1; 7 bases align to TRBD1. Sequencing was performed on T cells from blood (PBMCs), unsorted or a sorted subset (not recorded which), taken before or after yellow fever vaccination (not recorded which). The CDR3 sequence is CASSQDMGQEQFF. The CDR3 DNA follows: TGCGCCAGCAGCCAAGATATGGGACAGGAGCAGTTCTTC.